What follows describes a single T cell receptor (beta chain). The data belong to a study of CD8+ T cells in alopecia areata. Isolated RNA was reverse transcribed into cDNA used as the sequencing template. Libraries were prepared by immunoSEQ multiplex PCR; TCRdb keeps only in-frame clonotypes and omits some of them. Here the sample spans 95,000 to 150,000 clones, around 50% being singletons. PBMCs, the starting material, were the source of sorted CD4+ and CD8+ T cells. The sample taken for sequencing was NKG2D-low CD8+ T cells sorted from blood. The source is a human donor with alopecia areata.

The CDR3 region is CASSLGSHTDTQYF. The CDR3 DNA reads as TGTGCCAGCAGCTTAGGCTCCCACACAGATACGCAGTATTTT. The chain carries TRBV7-2 and TRBJ2-3; D is unclear. Trimming removed 1 base from V and 2 bases from J, with 7 bases in between. In germline, CDR1 is SGHTA, CDR2 FQGNSA. The CDR3 totals 14 residues.